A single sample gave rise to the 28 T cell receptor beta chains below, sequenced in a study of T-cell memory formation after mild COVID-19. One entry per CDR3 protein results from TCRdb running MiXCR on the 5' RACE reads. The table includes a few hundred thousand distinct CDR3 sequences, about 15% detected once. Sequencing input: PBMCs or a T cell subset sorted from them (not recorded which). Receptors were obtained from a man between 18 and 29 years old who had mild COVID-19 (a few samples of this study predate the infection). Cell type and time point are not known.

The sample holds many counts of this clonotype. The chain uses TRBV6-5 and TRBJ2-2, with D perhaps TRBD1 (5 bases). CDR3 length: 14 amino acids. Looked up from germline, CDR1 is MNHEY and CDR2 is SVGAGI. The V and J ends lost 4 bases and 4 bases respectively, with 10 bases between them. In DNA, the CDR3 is TGTGCCAGCAGTTTGGGGCCTCTCACCGGGGAGCTGTTTTTT. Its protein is CASSLGPLTGELFF.

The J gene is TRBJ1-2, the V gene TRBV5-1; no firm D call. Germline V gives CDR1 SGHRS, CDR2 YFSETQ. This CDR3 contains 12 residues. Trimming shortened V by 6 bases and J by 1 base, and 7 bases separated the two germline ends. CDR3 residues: CASMAGNYGYTF. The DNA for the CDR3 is TGCGCCAGCATGGCGGGTAACTATGGCTACACCTTC.

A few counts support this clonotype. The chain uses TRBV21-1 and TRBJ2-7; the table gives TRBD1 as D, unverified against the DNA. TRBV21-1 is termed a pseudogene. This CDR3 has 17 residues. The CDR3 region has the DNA TGTGCCAGCATTTTAACCGGACAGGGCGGCCGAAACTACGAGCAGTACTTC. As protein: CASILTGQGGRNYEQYF.

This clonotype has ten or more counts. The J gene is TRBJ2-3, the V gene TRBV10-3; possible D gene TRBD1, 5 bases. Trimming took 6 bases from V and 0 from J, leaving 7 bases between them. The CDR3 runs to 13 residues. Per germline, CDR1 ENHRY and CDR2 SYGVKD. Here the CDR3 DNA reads TGTGCCATCAGGGGGCTAAGCACAGATACGCAGTATTTT. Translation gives CAIRGLSTDTQYF.

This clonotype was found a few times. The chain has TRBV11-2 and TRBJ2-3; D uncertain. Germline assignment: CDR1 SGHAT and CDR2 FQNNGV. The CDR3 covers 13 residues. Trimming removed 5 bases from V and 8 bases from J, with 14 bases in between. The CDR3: CASSPETEPTQYF. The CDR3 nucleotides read TGTGCCAGCAGCCCCGAAACAGAGCCTACGCAGTATTTT.

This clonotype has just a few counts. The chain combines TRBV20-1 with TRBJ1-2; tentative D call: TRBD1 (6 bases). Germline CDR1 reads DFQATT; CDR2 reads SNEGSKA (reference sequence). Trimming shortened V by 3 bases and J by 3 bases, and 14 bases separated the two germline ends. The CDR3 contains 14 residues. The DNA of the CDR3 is TGCAGTGCTAGCGGGACACCCAGGGACTATGGCTACACCTTC. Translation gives CSASGTPRDYGYTF.

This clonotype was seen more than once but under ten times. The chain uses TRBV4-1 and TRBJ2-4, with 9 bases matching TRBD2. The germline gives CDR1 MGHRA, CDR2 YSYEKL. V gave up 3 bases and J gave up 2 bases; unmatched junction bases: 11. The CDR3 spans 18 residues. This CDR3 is CASSQSLAGDRTKNIQYF. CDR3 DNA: TGCGCCAGCAGCCAGTCCTTAGCGGGGGACCGAACCAAAAACATTCAGTACTTC.

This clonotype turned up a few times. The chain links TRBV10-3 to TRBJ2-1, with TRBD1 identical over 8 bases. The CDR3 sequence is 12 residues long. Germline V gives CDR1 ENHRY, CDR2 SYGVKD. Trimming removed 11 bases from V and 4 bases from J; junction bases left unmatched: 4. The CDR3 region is CASGQEYNEQFF. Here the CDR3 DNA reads TGTGCCTCGGGACAGGAGTACAATGAGCAGTTCTTC.

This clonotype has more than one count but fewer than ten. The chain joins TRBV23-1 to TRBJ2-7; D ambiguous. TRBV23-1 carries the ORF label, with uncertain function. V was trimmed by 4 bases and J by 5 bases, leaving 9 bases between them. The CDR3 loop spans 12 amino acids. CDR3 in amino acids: CASSLHGHEQYV. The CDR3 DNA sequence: TGCGCCAGCAGTCTCCATGGACACGAGCAGTACGTC.

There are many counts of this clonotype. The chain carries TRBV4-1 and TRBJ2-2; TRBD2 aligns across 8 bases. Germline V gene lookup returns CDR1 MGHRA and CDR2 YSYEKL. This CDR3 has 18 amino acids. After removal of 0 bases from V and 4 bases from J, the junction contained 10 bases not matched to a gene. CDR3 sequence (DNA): TGCGCCAGCAGCCAAGACCCTCGGGAGGGGGGGCCCACCGGGGAGCTGTTTTTT. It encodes CASSQDPREGGPTGELFF.

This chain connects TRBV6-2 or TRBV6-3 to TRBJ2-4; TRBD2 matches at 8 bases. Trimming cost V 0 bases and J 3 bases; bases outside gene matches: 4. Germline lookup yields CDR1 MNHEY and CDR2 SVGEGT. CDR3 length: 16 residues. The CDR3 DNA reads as TGTGCCAGCAGTTACTCGCGGGGGGTTGGCAAAAACATTCAGTACTTC. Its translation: CASSYSRGVGKNIQYF.

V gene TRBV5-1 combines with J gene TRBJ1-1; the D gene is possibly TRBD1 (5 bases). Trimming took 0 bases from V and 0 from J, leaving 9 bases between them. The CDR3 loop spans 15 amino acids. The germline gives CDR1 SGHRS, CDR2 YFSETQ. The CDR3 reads CASSLGDGMNTEAFF. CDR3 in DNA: TGCGCCAGCAGCTTGGGGGACGGGATGAACACTGAAGCTTTCTTT.

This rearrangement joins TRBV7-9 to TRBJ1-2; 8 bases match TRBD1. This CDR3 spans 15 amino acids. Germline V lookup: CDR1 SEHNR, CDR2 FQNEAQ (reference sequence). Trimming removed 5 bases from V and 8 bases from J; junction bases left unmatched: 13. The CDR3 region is CASSPSGQGSWGYTF. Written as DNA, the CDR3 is TGTGCCAGCAGCCCAAGTGGACAGGGATCCTGGGGCTACACCTTC.

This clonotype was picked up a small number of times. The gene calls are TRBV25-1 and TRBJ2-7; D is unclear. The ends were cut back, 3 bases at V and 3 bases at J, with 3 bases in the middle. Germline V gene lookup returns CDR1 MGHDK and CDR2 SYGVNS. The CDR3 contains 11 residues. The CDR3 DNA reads TGTGCCAGCAGTGATAACTACGAGCAGTACGTC. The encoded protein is CASSDNYEQYV.

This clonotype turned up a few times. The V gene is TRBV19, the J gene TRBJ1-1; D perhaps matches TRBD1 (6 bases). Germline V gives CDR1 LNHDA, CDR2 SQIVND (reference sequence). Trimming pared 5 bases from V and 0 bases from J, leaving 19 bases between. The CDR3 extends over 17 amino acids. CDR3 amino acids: CASSRQRGAGMNTEAFF. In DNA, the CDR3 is TGTGCCAGTAGTCGCCAGAGGGGGGCTGGGATGAACACTGAAGCTTTCTTT.

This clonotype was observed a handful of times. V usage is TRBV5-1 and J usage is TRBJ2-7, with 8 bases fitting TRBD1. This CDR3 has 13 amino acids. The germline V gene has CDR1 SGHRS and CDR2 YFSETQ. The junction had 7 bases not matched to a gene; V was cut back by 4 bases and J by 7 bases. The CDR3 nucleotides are TGCGCCAGCAGCCGAGGACAGGGACTGGAGCAGTACGTC. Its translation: CASSRGQGLEQYV.

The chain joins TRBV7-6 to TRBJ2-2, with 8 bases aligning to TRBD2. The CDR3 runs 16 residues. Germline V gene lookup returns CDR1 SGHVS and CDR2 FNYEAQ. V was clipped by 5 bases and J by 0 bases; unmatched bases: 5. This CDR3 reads CASSVTSGANTGELFF. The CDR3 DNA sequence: TGTGCCAGCAGCGTCACTAGCGGTGCGAACACCGGGGAGCTGTTTTTT.

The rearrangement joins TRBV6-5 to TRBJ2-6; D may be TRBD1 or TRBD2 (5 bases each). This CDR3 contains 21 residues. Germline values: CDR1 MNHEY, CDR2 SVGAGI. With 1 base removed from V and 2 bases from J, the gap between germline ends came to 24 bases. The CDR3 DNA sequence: TGTGCCAGCAGTTACTATCTTGACGGGACCGAAGTTAAAGCTGGGGCCAACGTCCTGACTTTC. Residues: CASSYYLDGTEVKAGANVLTF.

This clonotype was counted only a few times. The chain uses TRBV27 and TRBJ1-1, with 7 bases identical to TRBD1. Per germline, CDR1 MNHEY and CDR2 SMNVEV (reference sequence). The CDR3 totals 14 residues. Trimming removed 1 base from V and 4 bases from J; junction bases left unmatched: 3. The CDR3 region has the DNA TGTGCCAGCAGTTTATACACAGGGGCCACTGAAGCTTTCTTT. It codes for CASSLYTGATEAFF.

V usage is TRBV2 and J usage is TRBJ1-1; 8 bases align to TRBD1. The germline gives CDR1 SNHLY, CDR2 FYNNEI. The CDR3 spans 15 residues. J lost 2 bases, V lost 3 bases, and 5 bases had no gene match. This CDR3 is CASSDRGQGNTEAFF. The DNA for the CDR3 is TGTGCCAGCAGTGACCGCGGACAGGGCAACACTGAAGCTTTCTTT.

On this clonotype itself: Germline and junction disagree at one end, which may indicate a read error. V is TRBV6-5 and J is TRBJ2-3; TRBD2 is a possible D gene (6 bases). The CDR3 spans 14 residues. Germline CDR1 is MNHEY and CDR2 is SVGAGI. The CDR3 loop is CASSYSLRDSPKHF. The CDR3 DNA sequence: TGTGCCAGCAGTTACAGTCTACGGGACTCCCCGAAACATTTT.

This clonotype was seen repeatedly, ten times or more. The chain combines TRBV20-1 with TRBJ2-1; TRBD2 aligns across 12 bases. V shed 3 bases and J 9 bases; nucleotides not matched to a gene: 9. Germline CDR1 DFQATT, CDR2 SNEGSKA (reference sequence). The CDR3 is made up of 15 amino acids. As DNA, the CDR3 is TGCAGTGCTAGTCCCGCTAGCGGGGGGGCCGGTGAGCAGTTCTTC. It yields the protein CSASPASGGAGEQFF.

This chain's CDR3 is CASSLWANNEQFF. Written as DNA, the CDR3 is TGCGCCAGCAGCTTGTGGGCAAACAATGAGCAGTTCTTC. The chain links TRBV5-1 to TRBJ2-1; D gene ambiguous. The CDR3 spans 13 residues. The germline gives CDR1 SGHRS, CDR2 YFSETQ. V lost 1 base and J lost 5, with 7 bases in between.

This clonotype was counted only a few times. CDR3 in amino acids: CASSDGQGASYGYTF. Here the CDR3 DNA reads TGTGCCAGCAGTGACGGACAGGGGGCGAGCTATGGCTACACCTTC. The chain couples TRBV6-5 to TRBJ1-2; 11 nucleotides agree with TRBD1. The J segment lost 4 bases and the V segment lost 5 bases, leaving 6 bases of the junction unmatched. Per germline, CDR1 MNHEY and CDR2 SVGAGI. The length of the CDR3 is 15 residues.

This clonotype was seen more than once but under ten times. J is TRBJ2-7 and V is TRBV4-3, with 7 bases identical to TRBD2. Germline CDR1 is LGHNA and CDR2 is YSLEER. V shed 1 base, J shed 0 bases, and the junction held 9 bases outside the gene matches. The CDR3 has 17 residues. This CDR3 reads CASSQVWGGGNSYEQYF. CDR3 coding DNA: TGCGCCAGCAGCCAAGTATGGGGCGGGGGAAACTCCTACGAGCAGTACTTC.

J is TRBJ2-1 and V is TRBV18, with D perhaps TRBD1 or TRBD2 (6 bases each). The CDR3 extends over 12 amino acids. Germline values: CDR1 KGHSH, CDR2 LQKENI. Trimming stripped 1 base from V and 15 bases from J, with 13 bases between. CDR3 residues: CASSPQGGLLFF. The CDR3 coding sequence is TGTGCCAGCTCACCACAGGGGGGCCTACTGTTCTTC.

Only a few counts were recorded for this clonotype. The CDR3 DNA follows: TGTGCCAGCAGCTTAAATGCGGGGGGGCTTTGGGAGACCCAGTACTTC. Protein: CASSLNAGGLWETQYF. This chain joins TRBV11-2 and TRBJ2-5; TRBD2 aligns across 9 bases. CDR1 and CDR2 from the germline V gene are SGHAT and FQNNGV. V trimming: 2 bases; J trimming: 5 bases; junction bases outside the gene matches: 9. This CDR3 has 16 residues.

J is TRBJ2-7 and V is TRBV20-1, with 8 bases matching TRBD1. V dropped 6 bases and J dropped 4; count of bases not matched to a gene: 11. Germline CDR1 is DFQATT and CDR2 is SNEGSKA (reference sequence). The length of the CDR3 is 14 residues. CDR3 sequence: CSAKGQGSPYEQYV. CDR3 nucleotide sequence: TGCAGTGCAAAAGGACAGGGATCCCCTTACGAGCAGTACGTC.